This T cell receptor (beta chain) is from a study of CD8 T cells in ankylosing spondylitis. About this clonotype itself: Antigen unknown.

From the 5' RACE reads, TCRdb called clonotypes with MiXCR, one entry per CDR3 protein. The sample records hundreds of thousands of distinct CDR3 sequences, 20% to 30% being singletons. Points from the study as a whole: A motif in TCR beta, a set of under ten highly homologous variants, appeared characteristic of ankylosing spondylitis blood.

Per germline, CDR1 SGHNT and CDR2 YENEEA. With 5 bases clipped from V and 3 bases from J, the junction kept 5 bases outside the gene matches. This CDR3 contains 14 residues. Sequencing was done on a sample of blood, either unsorted or a sorted T cell fraction (not recorded which). This receptor was identified in a male donor with ankylosing spondylitis. V gene TRBV11-3 combines with J gene TRBJ1-1, with 8 nucleotides matching TRBD1. The CDR3 spells CASSGGTGYTEAFF. The CDR3 nucleotides are TGTGCCAGCAGCGGCGGGACAGGTTACACTGAAGCTTTCTTT.